This T cell receptor (beta chain) is drawn from a study of T cell responses to AZD1222 COVID-19 vaccine. In the study overall: The study pooled second doses at about 4 or about 12 weeks.

Assay: immunoSEQ multiplex PCR; the TCRdb copy retains only in-frame clones and omits some. The sample contains about 180,000 clones, 85% to 90% of which appear only once. Germline lookup yields CDR1 SGHTA and CDR2 FQGNSA. The CDR3 length is 15 residues. The V end was cut by 0 bases, the J end by 0 bases, with 6 bases between. The source of this sequence is an adult in good health. This chain joins TRBV7-2 and TRBJ1-5; D is undetermined. Sequences were derived from peripheral blood, sampled on day 0 of AZD1222 vaccination. The CDR3 sequence is CASSLASTSNQPQHF. The CDR3 DNA follows: TGTGCCAGCAGCTTAGCGTCGACTAGCAATCAGCCCCAGCATTTT.